The clone carrying this T cell receptor beta chain was counted only a few times. As yet, its antigen is unknown. This sample stems from a study of T cells in Graves' hyperthyroidism and ophthalmopathy. Amplification yielded TCR beta CDR3 regions, with RNA transcripts as the source. The TCR CDR3 was amplified in a first-round RT-PCR using the HTBI primer set. MiXCR was run by TCRdb on the multiplex PCR reads, yielding one entry per CDR3 protein. The data show around 570,000 distinct CDR3 sequences, about 20% seen once. The CDR3 covers 16 residues. The germline CDR1 and CDR2 sequences are DFQATT and SNEGSKA (reference sequence). The trim removed 2 bases at V and 8 bases at J, leaving 10 bases unmatched. Study-wide points: A model using 13 V-J features told ophthalmopathy apart from stable hyperthyroidism.

The sample was blood. This clonotype was obtained from a man aged 35 to 55 with Graves' ophthalmopathy. The chain couples TRBV20-1 to TRBJ2-2; 11 bases agree with TRBD1. CDR3 bases: TGCAGTGCTAGATCATGGGACAGGGGGGACGTAGGGGAGCTGTTTTTT. It is translated as CSARSWDRGDVGELFF.